Shown below are 19 T cell receptor beta chains from a single sample sequenced in a study of T cell responses to AZD1222 COVID-19 vaccine (dated by TCRdb to the early 2020s). The library came from the immunoSEQ multiplex PCR assay. TCRdb re-hosts the immuneACCESS table, in-frame sequences only. Its copies lack some clones; in the studies checked, an unresolved V gene accounts for under half of them, and the cause for the rest is not known. The sample table holds about 140,000 clones, of which roughly 90% were seen once. The top ten clonotypes cover about 3.8% of the sample. Taken with the paper, the label for time point translates to: baseline before first vaccination. The sequencing here drew on peripheral blood, taken on day 0 of AZD1222 vaccination. These receptors originate from an adult in good health.

The V call is TRBV3-1 (or the pseudogene TRBV3-2), the J call TRBJ1-2; maybe TRBD1 (6 bases). V gave up 6 bases and J gave up 2 bases, with 10 bases separating them. Germline V gene lookup returns CDR1 LGHDT and CDR2 YNNKEL (reference sequence). The CDR3 length is 13 residues. Here the CDR3 reads CASSPDRNYGYTF. The CDR3 DNA sequence: TGTGCCAGCAGTCCCGACAGGAACTATGGCTACACCTTC.

The chain's CDR3 is CASSEAKRPLHF. The CDR3 nucleotides are TGTGCCAGCAGTGAAGCCAAGCGCCCCCTCCACTTT. This chain links TRBV2 with TRBJ1-6; the D is unclear. Germline V gene lookup returns CDR1 SNHLY and CDR2 FYNNEI. The CDR3 length is 12 residues. V was trimmed by 0 bases and J by 13 bases, leaving 7 bases between them.

V gene TRBV3-1 (or the pseudogene TRBV3-2) combines with J gene TRBJ1-6; D may be TRBD1 (5 bases). Germline CDR1 is LGHDT and CDR2 is YNNKEL (reference sequence). The CDR3 covers 18 residues. Deletions cut 1 base from V and 6 bases from J, with 19 bases between. The CDR3 region is CASSQVLGAGMTNSPLHF. The CDR3 DNA sequence: TGTGCCAGCAGCCAAGTACTCGGGGCGGGGATGACTAATTCACCCCTCCACTTT.

The chain carries TRBV6-5 and TRBJ1-4; 9 bases are shared with TRBD1. The CDR3 extends over 14 amino acids. Looked up from germline, CDR1 is MNHEY and CDR2 is SVGAGI. V was pared by 5 bases and J by 7 bases, with 5 bases of the junction left unmatched. The CDR3: CASSSWDRAEKLFF. In DNA, the CDR3 is TGTGCCAGCAGTAGTTGGGACAGGGCTGAAAAACTGTTTTTT.

A single count supports this clone. The V and J genes are TRBV25-1 and TRBJ2-3, with D possibly TRBD1 on 6 matching bases. The CDR3 spans 14 residues. Trimming took 8 bases from V and 1 from J, leaving 13 bases between them. CDR1 is MGHDK and CDR2 is SYGVNS in the germline V gene. CDR3 loop: CASRRQAGTDTQYF. The CDR3 coding sequence is TGTGCCAGCCGGCGACAGGCGGGCACAGATACGCAGTATTTT.

J is TRBJ2-7 and V is TRBV6-4, with D unclear. CDR3 size: 13 residues. Germline values: CDR1 MRHNA, CDR2 SNTAGT. V was pared by 6 bases and J by 2 bases, with 11 bases between. Here the CDR3 DNA reads TGTGCCAGCAGGGTTGGTGGCACCTACGAGCAGTACTTC. Translated, it gives CASRVGGTYEQYF.

The gene calls are TRBV6-4 and TRBJ2-1; 7 bases fit TRBD1. V was clipped by 9 bases and J by 5 bases; unmatched bases: 10. The CDR3 totals 14 residues. CDR1 and CDR2 from the germline V gene are MRHNA and SNTAGT. CDR3 residues: CARADRVIHNEQFF. Written as DNA, the CDR3 is TGTGCCAGGGCCGACAGGGTGATCCACAATGAGCAGTTCTTC.

The gene calls are TRBV12-3 or TRBV12-4 and TRBJ1-1, with TRBD1 as a possible D gene (6 bases). V was cut by 4 bases and J by 5 bases, with 11 bases left in between. The CDR3 is made up of 13 amino acids. The CDR3: CASSSPGATEAFF. The CDR3 DNA reads as TGTGCCAGCAGTTCCCCGGGGGCAACTGAAGCTTTCTTT.

The genes are TRBV15 and TRBJ2-7; the match to TRBD1 covers 7 bases. After removal of 0 bases from V and 6 bases from J, the junction contained 11 bases not matched to a gene. The germline V gene has CDR1 LNHNV and CDR2 YYDKDF (reference sequence). CDR3 length: 16 residues. The CDR3 is CATSRDSLGDRVEQYF. CDR3 DNA: TGTGCCACCAGCAGAGATTCTTTGGGGGACAGAGTCGAGCAGTACTTC.

The chain recombines TRBV7-9 with TRBJ1-3; 7 bases map to TRBD1. Germline CDR1 is SEHNR and CDR2 is FQNEAQ (reference sequence). The CDR3 has 16 amino acids. V lost 5 bases to trimming and J lost 2 bases; unmatched junction nucleotides: 9. The CDR3 is CASSQVQGIAGNTIYF. The CDR3 coding sequence is TGTGCCAGCAGCCAAGTACAGGGGATCGCTGGAAACACCATATATTTT.

V usage is TRBV2 and J usage is TRBJ1-5; D gene uncertain. The germline CDR1 and CDR2 sequences are SNHLY and FYNNEI. The CDR3 is made up of 15 amino acids. V shed 2 bases and J shed 1 base, with 9 bases lying between them. The CDR3 DNA sequence: TGTGCCAGCAGTGAATTTTTGGGGAGCAATCAGCCCCAGCATTTT. Protein product: CASSEFLGSNQPQHF.

The rearrangement links TRBV12-3 or TRBV12-4 to TRBJ2-3, with no clear D. The CDR3 is 11 residues long. V was clipped by 3 bases and J by 6 bases, with 4 bases between them. CDR3: CASSFLDTQYF. The CDR3 DNA is TGTGCCAGCAGTTTTCTTGATACGCAGTATTTT.

This sequence joins TRBV12-3 or TRBV12-4 and TRBJ2-7, with D unresolved. V was shortened by 2 bases and J by 12 bases, with 14 bases between the two germline ends. The CDR3 is made up of 12 amino acids. In DNA, the CDR3 is TGTGCCAGCAGTTTAAAAGGCTCGGAAGGGTACTTC. Its translation is CASSLKGSEGYF.

The genes are TRBV10-2 and TRBJ2-6, with 9 positions matching TRBD1. Germline trimming cut 6 bases from V and 2 bases from J; bases unmatched to any gene: 5. Germline V lookup: CDR1 WSHSY, CDR2 SAAADI. This CDR3 is built from 16 residues. CDR3 protein: CASRGQGSPGANVLTF. Written as DNA, the CDR3 is TGCGCCAGCAGGGGACAGGGTTCCCCTGGGGCCAACGTCCTGACTTTC.

The chain carries TRBV6-1 and TRBJ1-6; TRBD1 agrees at 8 bases. The CDR3 loop spans 15 amino acids. Germline CDR1 reads MNHNS; CDR2 reads SASEGT. V shed 0 bases and J 9 bases; nucleotides not matched to a gene: 4. The CDR3 sequence: CASSEAGRGRSPLHF. CDR3 DNA sequence: TGTGCCAGCAGTGAAGCGGGCAGGGGGCGTTCACCCCTCCACTTT.

There are a few counts of this clone. The gene calls are TRBV6-5 and TRBJ2-1; D not certain. The V gene lost 6 bases and the J gene lost 8 bases, with 11 bases spanning the gap. The CDR3 length is 12 residues. Germline V gives CDR1 MNHEY, CDR2 SVGAGI. As DNA, the CDR3 is TGTGCCAGCAGGTCCCTCCTACATGAGCAGTTCTTC. As protein: CASRSLLHEQFF.

This chain links TRBV18 with TRBJ1-1; D call uncertain. Trimming pared 3 bases from V and 7 bases from J, leaving 18 bases between. This CDR3 contains 15 residues. Germline CDR1 KGHSH, CDR2 LQKENI. The CDR3 protein is CASSPVLQGELEAFF. CDR3 DNA: TGTGCCAGCTCACCGGTGCTACAAGGCGAACTTGAAGCTTTCTTT.

The rearrangement joins TRBV19 to TRBJ1-2, with TRBD1 as a possible D gene (5 bases). This CDR3 is built from 15 residues. Trimming shortened V by 0 bases and J by 3 bases, and 11 bases separated the two germline ends. From germline, CDR1 is LNHDA and CDR2 SQIVND (reference sequence). CDR3 protein: CASSIDLWGDYGYTF. The CDR3 region has the DNA TGTGCCAGTAGTATAGATCTATGGGGCGACTATGGCTACACCTTC.

V gene TRBV5-1 combines with J gene TRBJ2-1, with 9 bases lining up with TRBD1. This CDR3 has 14 amino acids. Germline lookup yields CDR1 SGHRS and CDR2 YFSETQ. V lost 5 bases, J lost 3 bases, and 3 bases stayed unmatched. The CDR3 DNA is TGCGCCAGCAGGTTGACAGGGGGCTACAATGAGCAGTTCTTC. Amino acid sequence: CASRLTGGYNEQFF.